This T cell receptor (beta chain) appears in the sequencing data of a study of blood T cell repertoires in COVID-19. Study background: Samples came from the United States, Italy and Spain, spanning acute and convalescent COVID-19. T cells, B-cell-depleted T cells, or PBMCs provided the cDNA or gDNA that served as material.

This CDR3 contains 13 residues. V dropped 6 bases and J dropped 0 bases, with 9 bases sitting between them. The germline gives CDR1 LGHDT, CDR2 YNNKEL (reference sequence). Per the authors' pipeline: Quantification of nucleated cells was approximated via reference gene primer amplification. Measured with immunoSEQ multiplex PCR; TCRdb has only the in-frame clones, and not every one. V and J calls and clone size come straight from that table; D and trimming were deduced from the DNA. Here the sample spans around 200,000 clones, 83% being singletons. The sequencing sample was made of peripheral blood. The source of this sequence is a woman in her 40s with active or convalescent COVID-19. The chain is built from TRBV3-1 (or the pseudogene TRBV3-2) and TRBJ2-7; D is ambiguous. CDR3: CASSQATSYEQYF. CDR3 in DNA: TGTGCCAGCAGTCAGGCGACCTCCTACGAGCAGTACTTC.